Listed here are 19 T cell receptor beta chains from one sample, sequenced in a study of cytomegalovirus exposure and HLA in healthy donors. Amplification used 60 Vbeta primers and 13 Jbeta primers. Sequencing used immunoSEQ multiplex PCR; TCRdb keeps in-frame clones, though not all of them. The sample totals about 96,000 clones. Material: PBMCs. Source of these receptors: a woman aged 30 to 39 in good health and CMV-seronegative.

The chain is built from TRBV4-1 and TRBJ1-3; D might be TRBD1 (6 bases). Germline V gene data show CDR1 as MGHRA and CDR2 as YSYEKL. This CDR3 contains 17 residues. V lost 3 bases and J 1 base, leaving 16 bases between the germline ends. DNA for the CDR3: TGCGCCAGCAGCCAGCTGACAGGCCGTAAGTCTGGAAACACCATATATTTT. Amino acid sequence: CASSQLTGRKSGNTIYF.

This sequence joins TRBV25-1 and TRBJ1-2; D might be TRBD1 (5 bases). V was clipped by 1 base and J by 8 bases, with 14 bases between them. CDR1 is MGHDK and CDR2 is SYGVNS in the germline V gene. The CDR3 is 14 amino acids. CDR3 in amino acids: CASSEWAGSEGYTF. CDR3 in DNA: TGTGCCAGCAGTGAATGGGCAGGGTCTGAAGGCTACACCTTC.

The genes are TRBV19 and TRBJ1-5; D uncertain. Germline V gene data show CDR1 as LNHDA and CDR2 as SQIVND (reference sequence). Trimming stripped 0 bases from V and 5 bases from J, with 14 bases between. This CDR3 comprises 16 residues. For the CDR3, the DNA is TGTGCCAGTAGTATAGACCCGCCCAGGAATCATCAGCCCCAGCATTTT. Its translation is CASSIDPPRNHQPQHF.

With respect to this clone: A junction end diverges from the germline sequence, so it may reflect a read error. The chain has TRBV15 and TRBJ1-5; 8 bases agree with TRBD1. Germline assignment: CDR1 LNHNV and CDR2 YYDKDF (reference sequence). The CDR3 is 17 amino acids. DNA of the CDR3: TGCGCCACCAGCAGACCCCCTCGACAGGGGATACCTCAGTCCCAGCATTTT. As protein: CATSRPPRQGIPQSQHF.

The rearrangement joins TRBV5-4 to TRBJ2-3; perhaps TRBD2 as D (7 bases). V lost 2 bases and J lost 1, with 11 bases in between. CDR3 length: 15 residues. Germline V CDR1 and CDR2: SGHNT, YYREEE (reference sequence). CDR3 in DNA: TGTGCCAGCAGCTTTTGGGGGGGGCGCACAGATACGCAGTATTTT. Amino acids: CASSFWGGRTDTQYF.

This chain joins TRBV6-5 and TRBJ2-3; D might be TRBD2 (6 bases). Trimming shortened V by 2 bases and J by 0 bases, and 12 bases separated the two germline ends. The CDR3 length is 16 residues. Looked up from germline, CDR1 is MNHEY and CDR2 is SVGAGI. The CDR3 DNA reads TGTGCCAGCAGTTACGGATTAGCGGAAAGCACAGATACGCAGTATTTT. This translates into CASSYGLAESTDTQYF.

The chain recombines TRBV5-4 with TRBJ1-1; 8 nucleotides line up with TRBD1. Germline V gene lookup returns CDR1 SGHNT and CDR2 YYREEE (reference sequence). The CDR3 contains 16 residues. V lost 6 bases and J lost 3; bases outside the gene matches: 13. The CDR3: CASTTQTGVRHTEAFF. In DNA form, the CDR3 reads TGTGCCAGCACTACACAGACAGGGGTTCGTCACACTGAAGCTTTCTTT.

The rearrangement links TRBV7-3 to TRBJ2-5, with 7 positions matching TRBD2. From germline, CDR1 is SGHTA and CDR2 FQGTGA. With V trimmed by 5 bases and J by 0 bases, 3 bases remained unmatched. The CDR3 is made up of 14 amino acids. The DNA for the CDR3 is TGTGCCAGCAGCCCGAGCGGGGACCAAGAGACCCAGTACTTC. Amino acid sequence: CASSPSGDQETQYF.

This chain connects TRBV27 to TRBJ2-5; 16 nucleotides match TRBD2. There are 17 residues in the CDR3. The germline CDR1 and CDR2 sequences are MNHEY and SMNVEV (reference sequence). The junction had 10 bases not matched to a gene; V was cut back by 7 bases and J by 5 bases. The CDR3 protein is CASNPGTSGGAYETQYF. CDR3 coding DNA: TGTGCCAGCAACCCCGGGACTAGCGGGGGGGCATATGAGACCCAGTACTTC.

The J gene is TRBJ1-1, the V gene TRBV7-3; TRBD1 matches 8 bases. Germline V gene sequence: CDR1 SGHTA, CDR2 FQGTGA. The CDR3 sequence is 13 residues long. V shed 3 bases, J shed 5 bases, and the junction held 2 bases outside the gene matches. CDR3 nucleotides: TGTGCCAGCAGCTTCCGACAGGGGACTGAAGCTTTCTTT. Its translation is CASSFRQGTEAFF.

CDR3 sequence reads: CASSTRLEVGVTIYF. The CDR3 nucleotides read TGTGCCAGTAGTACTCGCTTGGAGGTCGGAGTCACCATATATTTT. This chain connects TRBV19 to TRBJ1-3; D call uncertain. The ends were cut back, 4 bases at V and 9 bases at J, with 19 bases in the middle. Per germline, CDR1 LNHDA and CDR2 SQIVND (reference sequence). This CDR3 is built from 15 residues. Looking up the rest from reference TRBV19 and TRBJ1-3 gives the full variable domain: DGGITQSPKYLFRKEGQNVTLSCEQNLNHDAMYWYRQDPGQGLRLIYYSQIVNDFQKGDIAEGYSVSREKKESFPLTVTSAQKNPTAFYLCASSTRLEVGVTIYFGEGSWLTVV.

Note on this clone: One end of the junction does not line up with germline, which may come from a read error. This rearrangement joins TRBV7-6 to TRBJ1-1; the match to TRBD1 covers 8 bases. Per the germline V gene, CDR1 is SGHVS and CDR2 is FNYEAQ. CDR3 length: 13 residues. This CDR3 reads CASSLTPDRGLRF. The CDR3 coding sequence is TGTGCCAGCAGCCTAACCCCCGACAGGGGATTAAGATTT.

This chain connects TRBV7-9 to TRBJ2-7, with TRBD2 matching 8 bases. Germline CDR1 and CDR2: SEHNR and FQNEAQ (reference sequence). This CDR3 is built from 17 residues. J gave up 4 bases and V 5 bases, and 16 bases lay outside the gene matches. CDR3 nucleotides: TGTGCCAGCAGCCACCCGGGACTAGAAGAGGTAACGTACGAGCAGTACTTC. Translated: CASSHPGLEEVTYEQYF.

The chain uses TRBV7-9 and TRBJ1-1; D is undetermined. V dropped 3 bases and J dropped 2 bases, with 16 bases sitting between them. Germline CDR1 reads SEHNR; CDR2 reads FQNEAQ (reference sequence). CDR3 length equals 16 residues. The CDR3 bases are TGTGCCAGCAGCTTTAGCGTGCGACAACAAAACACTGAAGCTTTCTTT. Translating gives CASSFSVRQQNTEAFF.

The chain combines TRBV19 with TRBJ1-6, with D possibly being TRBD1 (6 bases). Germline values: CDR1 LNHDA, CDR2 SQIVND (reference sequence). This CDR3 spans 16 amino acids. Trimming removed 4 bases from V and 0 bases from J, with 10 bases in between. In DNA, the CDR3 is TGTGCCAGTAGTAGGGGGCCGAGCTCCTATAATTCACCCCTCCACTTT. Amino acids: CASSRGPSSYNSPLHF.

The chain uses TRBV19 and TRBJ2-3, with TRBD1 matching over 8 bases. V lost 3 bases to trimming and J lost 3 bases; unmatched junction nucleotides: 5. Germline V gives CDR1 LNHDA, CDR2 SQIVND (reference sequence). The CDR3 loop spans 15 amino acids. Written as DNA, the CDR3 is TGTGCCAGTAGTATCGTGACAGGGGAAACAGATACGCAGTATTTT. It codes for CASSIVTGETDTQYF. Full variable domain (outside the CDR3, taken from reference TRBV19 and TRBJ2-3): DGGITQSPKYLFRKEGQNVTLSCEQNLNHDAMYWYRQDPGQGLRLIYYSQIVNDFQKGDIAEGYSVSREKKESFPLTVTSAQKNPTAFYLCASSIVTGETDTQYFGPGTRLTVL.

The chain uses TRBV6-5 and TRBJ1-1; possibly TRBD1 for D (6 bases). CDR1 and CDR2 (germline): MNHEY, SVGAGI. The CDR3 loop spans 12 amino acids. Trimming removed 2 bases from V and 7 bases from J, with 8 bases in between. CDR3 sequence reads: CASSYQGHEAFF. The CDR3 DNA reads TGTGCCAGCAGTTACCAGGGACATGAAGCTTTCTTT.

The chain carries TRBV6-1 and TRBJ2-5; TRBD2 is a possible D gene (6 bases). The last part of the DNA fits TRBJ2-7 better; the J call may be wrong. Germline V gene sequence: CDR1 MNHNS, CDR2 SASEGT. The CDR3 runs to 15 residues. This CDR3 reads CASSEASGGSDEQYF. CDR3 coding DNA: TGTGCCAGCAGTGAAGCGAGTGGGGGGTCCGACGAGCAGTACTTC.

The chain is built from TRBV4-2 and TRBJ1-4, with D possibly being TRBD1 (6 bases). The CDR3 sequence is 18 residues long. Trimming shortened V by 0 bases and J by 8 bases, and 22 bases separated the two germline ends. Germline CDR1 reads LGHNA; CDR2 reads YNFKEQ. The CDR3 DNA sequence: TGTGCCAGCAGCCAAGATGGAACGGCGGCAGGGGAGAGAGAAAAACTGTTTTTT. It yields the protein CASSQDGTAAGEREKLFF.